This is a list of T cell receptor beta chains from one sample in a study of blood T cell repertoires in COVID-19. Sequencing used immunoSEQ multiplex PCR; TCRdb keeps in-frame clones, though not all of them. Among approximately 71,000 clones listed, 60% to 85% were seen once. The source material was peripheral blood. The receptors come from a human donor in a cohort sampled during active COVID-19. Each CDR3 is given with its conserved first and last residue. A D gene is named only where the DNA matches it firmly. Where a row states a size, it is once, few, many or the class of an expanded clone; other rows omit it.

d_gene	j_gene	abundance	v_gene	CDR3aa	CDR3nt
TRBD2	TRBJ2-5	.	TRBV3-1/TRBV3-2	CASTGLAGAETQYF	TGTGCCAGCACGGGACTAGCGGGAGCAGAGACCCAGTACTTC
TRBD1	TRBJ1-5	.	TRBV28	CASTRGDLPAGPQHF	TGTGCCAGCACCAGGGGGGACCTCCCCGCGGGGCCCCAGCATTTT
TRBD2	TRBJ2-5	.	TRBV6-1	CASREGLAANQETQYF	TGTGCCAGCAGGGAAGGACTAGCGGCGAACCAGGAGACCCAGTACTTC
.	TRBJ2-5	.	TRBV5-1	CASSFGSGLETQYF	TGCGCCAGCAGCTTCGGGTCTGGTTTAGAGACCCAGTACTTC
.	TRBJ1-2	.	TRBV9	CASSVSPVSRQIRTF	TGTGCCAGCAGCGTTTCTCCTGTCTCTAGACAGATACGCACCTTC
TRBD2	TRBJ2-1	.	TRBV15	CATSRGLAGGVEQFF	TGTGCCACCAGCAGAGGACTAGCGGGAGGAGTTGAGCAGTTCTTC
TRBD2	TRBJ2-1	.	TRBV18	CASSQTSGSFGEQFF	TGTGCCAGCTCACAAACTAGCGGGAGCTTCGGTGAGCAGTTCTTC
.	TRBJ1-2	.	TRBV6-6	CASSYSGEDYGYTF	TGTGCCAGCAGTTACTCAGGGGAGGATTATGGCTACACCTTC
TRBD1	TRBJ1-1	.	TRBV4-1	CASTQGGSNTEAFF	TGCGCCAGCACCCAGGGGGGAAGTAACACTGAAGCTTTCTTT
TRBD1	TRBJ1-1	.	TRBV13	CASSQRQGGLNTEAFF	TGTGCCAGCAGCCAGAGACAGGGGGGCCTGAACACTGAAGCTTTCTTT
.	TRBJ2-3	.	TRBV20-1	CSARVQDTQYF	TGCAGTGCCAGGGTTCAAGATACGCAGTATTTT
.	TRBJ1-1	few	TRBV27	CASSLGRLMNTEAFF	TGTGCCAGCAGTTTAGGGAGGCTCATGAACACTGAAGCTTTCTTT
TRBD2	TRBJ2-7	.	TRBV4-3	CASSQEGVGLGLYEQYF	TGCGCCAGCAGCCAAGAAGGCGTGGGACTAGGCCTCTACGAGCAGTACTTC
TRBD2	TRBJ2-3	few	TRBV7-2	CASSLVASGGDTQYF	TGTGCCAGCAGCTTAGTGGCTAGCGGGGGAGATACGCAGTATTTT
TRBD2	TRBJ2-4	.	TRBV4-1	CASSQVSASGTKNIQYF	TGCGCCAGCAGCCAAGTGTCGGCTAGCGGCACCAAAAACATTCAGTACTTC
.	TRBJ2-3	.	TRBV5-1	CASSLGGSSTDTQYF	TGCGCCAGCAGCTTGGGCGGTTCTAGCACAGATACGCAGTATTTT
TRBD2	TRBJ2-5	.	TRBV12-3/TRBV12-4	CASSYRTRETQYF	TGTGCCAGCAGTTATCGGACTAGGGAGACCCAGTACTTC
.	TRBJ2-2	once	TRBV7-2	CASSLEGDTGELFF	TGTGCCAGCAGCTTAGAAGGGGACACCGGGGAGCTGTTTTTT
.	TRBJ1-6	.	TRBV6-5	CASRSAGHSPLHF	TGTGCCAGTAGGTCGGCAGGGCATTCACCCCTCCACTTT
TRBD1	TRBJ2-7	.	TRBV10-2	CASSESGTGSSYEQYF	TGCGCCAGCAGTGAGTCCGGGACAGGGAGCTCCTACGAGCAGTACTTC
TRBD2	TRBJ2-3	once	TRBV28	CASSLGLAGGSTQYF	TGTGCCAGCAGCCTCGGACTAGCGGGGGGAAGTACGCAGTATTTT
.	TRBJ2-7	.	TRBV19	CASSFGDPRGYEQYF	TGTGCCAGTAGTTTTGGGGATCCAAGAGGGTACGAGCAGTACTTC
.	TRBJ2-7	.	TRBV18	CASSPSVDSTYEQYF	TGTGCCAGCTCACCATCCGTGGACTCGACATACGAGCAGTACTTC
TRBD2	TRBJ2-1	.	TRBV28	CASSWVSGVEQFF	TGTGCCAGCAGTTGGGTTAGCGGGGTCGAGCAGTTCTTC
.	TRBJ1-6	.	TRBV2	CASNWAAGNSPLHF	TGTGCCAGCAATTGGGCAGCAGGAAATTCACCCCTCCACTTT
.	TRBJ2-1	.	TRBV11-2	CASSSIARTDNEQFF	TGTGCCAGCAGCTCAATAGCGCGGACGGACAATGAGCAGTTCTTC
TRBD2	TRBJ2-7	.	TRBV7-2	CASSLSSGGTYEQYF	TGTGCCAGCAGCTTATCTAGCGGGGGGACCTACGAGCAGTACTTC
TRBD2	TRBJ2-3	.	TRBV7-9	CASSQTSGSDTQYF	TGTGCCAGCAGCCAGACTAGCGGCTCAGATACGCAGTATTTT
TRBD2	TRBJ2-3	.	TRBV10-3	CAISGTSVSTDTQYF	TGTGCCATCTCAGGGACTAGCGTTAGCACAGATACGCAGTATTTT
.	TRBJ1-2	.	TRBV6-1	CASSEGGVGNGYTF	TGTGCCAGCAGTGAAGGGGGGGTTGGGAATGGCTACACCTTC
TRBD1	TRBJ1-1	.	TRBV29-1	CSVGQGNTEAFF	TGCAGCGTTGGACAGGGGAACACTGAAGCTTTCTTT
.	TRBJ1-6	once	TRBV28	CASSSQQRSPLHF	TGTGCCAGCAGTAGCCAGCAGCGTTCACCCCTCCACTTT
.	TRBJ2-7	.	TRBV28	CASSRTGSLSYEQYF	TGTGCCAGCAGCCGTACAGGGTCTCTATCCTACGAGCAGTACTTC
.	TRBJ1-1	.	TRBV12-3/TRBV12-4	CASTMGGLGAFF	TGTGCCAGCACCATGGGGGGGTTGGGGGCTTTCTTT
.	TRBJ2-2	once	TRBV12-3/TRBV12-4	CASKTGPGELFF	TGTGCCAGCAAGACAGGACCCGGGGAGCTGTTTTTT
TRBD1	TRBJ1-6	once	TRBV5-1	CASSGGQGARNSPLHF	TGCGCCAGCAGCGGGGGACAGGGGGCGCGGAATTCACCCCTCCACTTT
TRBD1	TRBJ2-1	few	TRBV2	CASSPGTGEANEQFF	TGTGCCAGCAGTCCCGGGACAGGGGAGGCCAATGAGCAGTTCTTC
TRBD2	TRBJ2-5	.	TRBV7-6	CASSLGSGQETQYF	TGTGCCAGCAGCTTAGGTAGCGGGCAAGAGACCCAGTACTTC
.	TRBJ2-7	.	TRBV2	CASRLAYEQYF	TGTGCCAGCCGGCTAGCCTACGAGCAGTACTTC
TRBD2	TRBJ2-3	.	TRBV2	CASSEAAGVGEDTQYF	TGTGCCAGCAGTGAAGCGGCGGGGGTTGGTGAAGATACGCAGTATTTT
TRBD1	TRBJ2-7	once	TRBV10-3	CATLPATGNRYEQYF	TGTGCCACGCTGCCGGCGACAGGGAATCGGTACGAGCAGTACTTC
.	TRBJ2-1	.	TRBV7-9	CASSLEGYEQFF	TGTGCCAGCAGCTTAGAGGGGTATGAGCAGTTCTTC
.	TRBJ2-5	.	TRBV2	CASSDSPAQETQYF	TGTGCCAGCAGTGATAGTCCAGCGCAAGAGACCCAGTACTTC
TRBD1	TRBJ1-1	.	TRBV4-2	CASSQVDRVVRNTEAFF	TGTGCCAGCAGCCAAGTGGACAGGGTCGTTCGGAACACTGAAGCTTTCTTT
TRBD2	TRBJ2-5	.	TRBV6-1	CASSESSSGRGETQYF	TGTGCCAGCAGTGAATCATCTAGCGGGAGGGGAGAGACCCAGTACTTC
TRBD1	TRBJ1-5	.	TRBV6-1	CASSDLTGSNQPQHF	TGTGCCAGCAGTGATTTGACAGGGTCGAATCAGCCCCAGCATTTT
.	TRBJ1-1	.	TRBV28	CATSIPEQAFF	TGTGCCACCTCTATCCCTGAGCAAGCTTTCTTT
TRBD1	TRBJ1-2	.	TRBV4-3	CASSQLPGGGYTF	TGCGCCAGCAGCCAACTACCAGGGGGAGGCTACACCTTC
.	TRBJ2-3	.	TRBV9	CASSYGTVGGDTQYF	TGTGCCAGCAGCTACGGGACAGTAGGAGGGGATACGCAGTATTTT
.	TRBJ1-5	.	TRBV18	CASSPVGRDNQPQHF	TGTGCCAGCTCACCTGTGGGCAGGGACAATCAGCCCCAGCATTTT
TRBD1	TRBJ2-7	.	TRBV6-6	CASRPGQGGEQYF	TGTGCCAGCAGGCCGGGACAGGGGGGCGAGCAGTACTTC
TRBD1	TRBJ1-1	.	TRBV3-1/TRBV3-2	CASSHLTGGKAEAFF	TGTGCCAGCAGCCATCTCACAGGGGGCAAGGCTGAAGCTTTCTTT
.	TRBJ2-5	.	TRBV4-1	CASSQTVGTETQYF	TGCGCCAGCAGCCAGACAGTGGGAACCGAGACCCAGTACTTC
TRBD1	TRBJ1-5	.	TRBV2	CASSGDRGYQPQHF	TGTGCCAGCAGTGGAGACAGGGGTTATCAGCCCCAGCATTTT